One and the same sample provided the 13 T cell receptor beta chains below, sequenced in a study of T-cell memory formation after mild COVID-19. TCRdb processed the 5' RACE reads anew with MiXCR; each CDR3 protein has one entry. This sample carries around 470,000 distinct CDR3 sequences, around 18% of them seen once, and the ten largest clones take 7.5% to 9.5%. Sequencing used PBMCs or a T cell subset sorted from them (not recorded which). Receptors were obtained from an adult woman who had mild COVID-19 (a few samples of this study predate the infection). Cell type and time point are not known.

This clonotype was seen only a few times. The chain is built from TRBV4-1 and TRBJ2-7, with D perhaps given as TRBD1 or TRBD2 (5 bases each). The CDR3 length is 14 residues. Trimming took 1 base from V and 4 from J, leaving 11 bases between them. The germline gives CDR1 MGHRA, CDR2 YSYEKL. The DNA for the CDR3 is TGCGCCAGCAGCCAAGGGTCTGGGGGATACGAGCAGTACTTC. Translated: CASSQGSGGYEQYF.

This clonotype was detected only a few times. This rearrangement joins TRBV12-3 or TRBV12-4 to TRBJ1-1; possibly TRBD1 for D (5 bases). V lost 10 bases, J lost 0 bases, and 6 bases lay in between. This CDR3 comprises 11 residues. DNA for the CDR3: TGTGCCACAGGGATGAACACTGAAGCTTTCTTT. Translation: CATGMNTEAFF.

The rearrangement links TRBV24-1 to TRBJ2-7, with D perhaps TRBD1 (5 bases). CDR1 KGHDR and CDR2 SFDVKD come from the germline V gene. This CDR3 is 12 amino acids long. Deletions cut 9 bases from V and 1 base from J, with 9 bases between. The DNA for the CDR3 is TGTGCCACCTCCGACAGTTCCTACGAGCAGTACTTC. Protein: CATSDSSYEQYF.

V usage is TRBV4-3 and J usage is TRBJ2-1; TRBD2 matches at 10 bases. The germline gives CDR1 LGHNA, CDR2 YSLEER. This CDR3 has 17 amino acids. Trimming at V came to 1 base and at J to 2 bases, leaving 5 bases not matched to a gene. The CDR3 is CASSQAGGTSAYNEQFF. For the CDR3, the DNA is TGCGCCAGCAGCCAAGCTGGGGGGACTAGCGCCTACAATGAGCAGTTCTTC.

The chain carries TRBV20-1 and TRBJ1-6; 7 positions agree with TRBD1. The V gene end was trimmed by 8 bases and the J gene end by 10 bases; junction bases not matched to a gene: 14. The CDR3 contains 14 residues. Germline V CDR1 and CDR2: DFQATT, SNEGSKA (reference sequence). The CDR3 reads CSIREERDSSPLHF. The DNA for the CDR3 is TGCAGTATTAGAGAGGAAAGGGACAGCTCACCCCTCCACTTT.

CDR3 residues: CASRGGTQPQHF. The CDR3 coding sequence is TGTGCCAGCAGGGGCGGAACTCAGCCCCAGCATTTT. This chain joins TRBV6-1 and TRBJ1-5; D ambiguous. Germline CDR1 and CDR2: MNHNS and SASEGT. CDR3 length: 12 amino acids. V shed 6 bases and J shed 6 bases, with 9 bases lying between them.

The chain is built from TRBV20-1 and TRBJ1-3; the D is unclear. CDR1 and CDR2 from the germline V gene are DFQATT and SNEGSKA (reference sequence). The V gene lost 0 bases and the J gene lost 8 bases, with 8 bases spanning the gap. The CDR3 totals 12 residues. DNA of the CDR3: TGCAGTGCTAGAGATCGGGGAGACACCATATATTTT. It encodes CSARDRGDTIYF.

V usage is TRBV6-5 and J usage is TRBJ1-4; D not certain. Trimming took 0 bases from V and 8 from J, leaving 13 bases between them. This CDR3 is built from 15 residues. Germline V gene sequence: CDR1 MNHEY, CDR2 SVGAGI. CDR3: CASSYSNRAREKLFF. CDR3 DNA sequence: TGTGCCAGCAGTTACTCCAACCGTGCCCGAGAAAAACTGTTTTTT.

The rearrangement links TRBV4-1 to TRBJ2-7, with D possibly being TRBD2 (7 bases). This CDR3 is 18 amino acids long. The V gene lost 2 bases and the J gene lost 2 bases, with 22 bases spanning the gap. Germline assignment: CDR1 MGHRA and CDR2 YSYEKL. The CDR3 spells CASSQQPGGTLGAYEQYF. DNA for the CDR3: TGCGCCAGCAGCCAACAACCCGGGGGGACACTAGGTGCCTACGAGCAGTACTTC.

The chain recombines TRBV7-3 with TRBJ2-1; TRBD2 aligns across 11 bases. CDR3 length equals 17 residues. The germline V gene has CDR1 SGHTA and CDR2 FQGTGA. V was clipped by 5 bases and J by 6 bases; unmatched bases: 12. CDR3 in amino acids: CASSPRVAGGQGNEQFF. DNA for the CDR3: TGTGCCAGCAGCCCCCGGGTAGCGGGGGGGCAGGGCAATGAGCAGTTCTTC. Full variable domain (outside the CDR3, taken from reference TRBV7-3 and TRBJ2-1): GAGVSQTPSNKVTEKGKYVELRCDPISGHTALYWYRQSLGQGPEFLIYFQGTGAADDSGLPNDRFFAVRPEGSVSTLKIQRTERGDSAVYLCASSPRVAGGQGNEQFFGPGTRLTVL.

The sample holds a few counts of this clonotype. The chain employs TRBV4-1 and TRBJ2-5; D might be TRBD1 (5 bases). The germline CDR1 and CDR2 sequences are MGHRA and YSYEKL. Trimming stripped 0 bases from V and 4 bases from J, with 9 bases between. The CDR3 is 14 amino acids. The CDR3 nucleotides read TGCGCCAGCAGCCAAGAGGCAGGGCCAGAGACCCAGTACTTC. This codes for CASSQEAGPETQYF.

The table lists this clonotype with a few counts. The J gene is TRBJ1-1, the V gene TRBV6-5, with D possibly TRBD1 on 5 matching bases. Germline assignment: CDR1 MNHEY and CDR2 SVGAGI. CDR3 length: 15 amino acids. The V end was cut by 0 bases, the J end by 0 bases, with 8 bases between. The CDR3 region has the DNA TGTGCCAGCAGTTACTCTGGCAGGGTGAACACTGAAGCTTTCTTT. Amino acids: CASSYSGRVNTEAFF.

V usage is TRBV29-1 and J usage is TRBJ2-2; D is ambiguous. This CDR3 comprises 13 residues. Germline assignment: CDR1 SQVTM and CDR2 ANQGSEA. V lost 3 bases, J lost 8 bases, and 13 bases lay in between. The CDR3 loop is CSVERRPGGELFF. CDR3 bases: TGCAGCGTTGAGCGTCGACCCGGGGGGGAGCTGTTTTTT.